These 3 T cell receptor beta chains came from one sample sequenced in a study of blood T cell repertoires in COVID-19. Assay: immunoSEQ multiplex PCR; the TCRdb copy retains only in-frame clones and omits some. Found here are 120,000 or so clones, 55% to 70% of them singletons; the top ten hold 2.2%. The source material was peripheral blood. The receptors shown here come from a woman in her sixties or seventies with acute or convalescent COVID-19.

This clone turned up a few times. The chain links TRBV5-4 to TRBJ1-1; TRBD1 agrees at 7 bases. The germline V gene has CDR1 SGHNT and CDR2 YYREEE (reference sequence). V trimming: 4 bases; J trimming: 1 base; junction bases outside the gene matches: 7. The CDR3 totals 15 residues. The CDR3 sequence is CASSGNRDRNTEAFF. DNA of the CDR3: TGTGCCAGCAGCGGAAACAGGGACAGGAACACTGAAGCTTTCTTT.

Many counts were recorded for this clone. The V call is TRBV6-2 or TRBV6-3, the J call TRBJ2-3; TRBD1 matches at 7 bases. CDR1 and CDR2 (germline): MNHEY, SVGEGT. V lost 2 bases to trimming and J lost 0 bases; unmatched junction nucleotides: 2. The CDR3 loop spans 15 amino acids. The CDR3 spells CASSYRGQSTDTQYF. CDR3 nucleotide sequence: TGTGCCAGCAGTTACAGGGGGCAAAGCACAGATACGCAGTATTTT.

The V call is TRBV5-1, the J call TRBJ2-3; D ambiguous. Germline V gene sequence: CDR1 SGHRS, CDR2 YFSETQ. Between the trimmed V and J ends, which lost 4 bases and 2 bases, there was a span of 8 bases. The CDR3 sequence is 13 residues long. The CDR3 spells CASSPGSTDTQYF. CDR3 coding DNA: TGCGCCAGCAGCCCCGGGTCCACAGATACGCAGTATTTT.